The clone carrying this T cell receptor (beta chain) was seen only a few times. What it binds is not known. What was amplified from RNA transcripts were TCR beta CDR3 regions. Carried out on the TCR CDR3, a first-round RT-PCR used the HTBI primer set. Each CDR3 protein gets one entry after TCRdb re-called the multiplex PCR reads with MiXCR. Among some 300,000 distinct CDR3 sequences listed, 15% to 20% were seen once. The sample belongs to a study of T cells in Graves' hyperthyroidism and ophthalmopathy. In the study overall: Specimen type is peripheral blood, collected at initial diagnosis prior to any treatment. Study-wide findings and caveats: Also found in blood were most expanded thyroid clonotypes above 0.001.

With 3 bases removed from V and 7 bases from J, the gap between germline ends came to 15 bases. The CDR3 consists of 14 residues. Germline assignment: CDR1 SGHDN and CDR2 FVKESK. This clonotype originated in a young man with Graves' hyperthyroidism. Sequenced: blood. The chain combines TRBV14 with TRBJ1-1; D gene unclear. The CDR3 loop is CASSQKLGLFEAFF. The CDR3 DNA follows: TGTGCCAGCAGCCAGAAATTAGGGTTATTTGAAGCTTTCTTT.